The clone carrying this T cell receptor (beta chain) has ten or more counts. Its antigen is not identified. V dropped 6 bases and J dropped 6; count of bases not matched to a gene: 8. Germline V gene data show CDR1 as SQVTM and CDR2 as ANQGSEA. The CDR3 has 14 residues. These data belong to a study of read filtering for tumor transcriptome and immune sequencing. Study details: 8 patients were R-ISS I, about 16 were R-ISS II, roughly 7 were R-ISS III. After DNase treatment, RNA was made into whole-transcriptome libraries.

From roughly 390 ng of RNA, a library with molecular barcoded alpha/delta and beta/gamma adaptors was made. TCRdb re-called the reads with MiXCR, one entry per CDR3 protein. The sample contains about 57,000 distinct CDR3 sequences, around 13% of which appear only once. Study-level points and caveats: Sorted CD138-negative bone marrow cells were not purified T cells. Single-read clonotypes: roughly 82% of IR-seq clonotypes (roughly 3.5% of reads), more than 70% of RNA-seq clonotypes (less than 50% of reads).

The J gene is TRBJ2-1, the V gene TRBV29-1; 10 bases align to TRBD2. Source material: a population of CD138-negative cells sorted from bone marrow. The sequence was obtained from a donor at least 40 years old with multiple myeloma. CDR3 bases: TGCAGCGTCATCGGACTAGCGGCCTTCAATGAGCAGTTCTTC. The encoded protein is CSVIGLAAFNEQFF.